The 21 T cell receptor beta chains given below trace back to one sample, sequenced in a study of T cell responses to AZD1222 COVID-19 vaccine. Method: immunoSEQ multiplex PCR; TCRdb's copy keeps in-frame clones and lacks some. Of 100,000 to 150,000 clones in the sample, roughly 93% were seen once. Sequenced material: peripheral blood, taken 28 days after the second AZD1222 dose. Receptors originate from an adult who received the AZD1222 COVID-19 vaccine.

A few counts support this clone. The CDR3 is CASSVGASGSLGETQYF. CDR3 bases: TGTGCCAGCAGCGTAGGGGCTAGCGGGAGCCTGGGGGAGACCCAGTACTTC. The gene calls are TRBV9 and TRBJ2-5; 10 bases map to TRBD2. The trim removed 0 bases at V and 5 bases at J, leaving 10 bases unmatched. The CDR3 is made up of 17 amino acids. CDR1 SGDLS and CDR2 YYNGEE come from the germline V gene.

This chain uses TRBV5-1 with TRBJ2-2; D is undetermined. The CDR3 spans 15 residues. Germline V gene lookup returns CDR1 SGHRS and CDR2 YFSETQ. Deletions cut 0 bases from V and 6 bases from J, with 12 bases between. CDR3: CASSLAVSDPGELFF. In DNA, the CDR3 is TGCGCCAGCAGCTTGGCTGTTTCTGACCCCGGGGAGCTGTTTTTT. Complete variable domain (other parts from reference TRBV5-1 and TRBJ2-2): KAGVTQTPRYLIKTRGQQVTLSCSPISGHRSVSWYQQTPGQGLQFLFEYFSETQRNKGNFPGRFSGRQFSNSRSEMNVSTLELGDSALYLCASSLAVSDPGELFFGEGSRLTVL.

J is TRBJ1-2 and V is TRBV28, with TRBD1 as a possible D gene (5 bases). Germline V gene sequence: CDR1 MDHEN, CDR2 SYDVKM. The V and J ends lost 6 bases and 3 bases respectively, with 14 bases between them. The CDR3 extends over 14 amino acids. The CDR3 reads CASSSRQPYYGYTF. The CDR3 DNA reads as TGTGCCAGCAGCAGTAGACAGCCATACTATGGCTACACCTTC.

The chain joins TRBV2 to TRBJ2-5; the match to TRBD2 covers 16 bases. V gave up 7 bases and J gave up 1 base; unmatched junction bases: 9. The CDR3 runs 18 residues. Per the germline V gene, CDR1 is SNHLY and CDR2 is FYNNEI. CDR3 nucleotides: TGTGCCAGCACAGGGACTAGCGGGAGGGCCGAGTTCCAAGAGACCCAGTACTTC. As protein: CASTGTSGRAEFQETQYF.

The rearrangement joins TRBV5-1 to TRBJ1-2; 8 bases align to TRBD1. Germline V gene sequence: CDR1 SGHRS, CDR2 YFSETQ. This CDR3 contains 13 residues. Trimming took 4 bases from V and 4 from J; bases not matched to a gene: 3. The CDR3 is CASSQGTGYGYTF. The CDR3 region has the DNA TGCGCCAGCAGCCAAGGGACAGGCTATGGCTACACCTTC.

The chain employs TRBV28 and TRBJ1-2, with D perhaps matching TRBD1 (5 bases). V shed 3 bases and J shed 4 bases, with 9 bases lying between them. Per germline, CDR1 MDHEN and CDR2 SYDVKM. This CDR3 has 13 amino acids. The CDR3 bases are TGTGCCAGCAGTTTCGGGGGGGGCTATGGCTACACCTTC. Its protein is CASSFGGGYGYTF.

The chain joins TRBV19 to TRBJ2-3, with 8 bases aligning to TRBD2. CDR1 and CDR2 from the germline V gene are LNHDA and SQIVND (reference sequence). V was clipped by 6 bases and J by 4 bases; unmatched bases: 9. The CDR3 is 15 residues long. In DNA, the CDR3 is TGTGCCAGTAGCCAACCGGGACTAGTCGCAGATACGCAGTATTTT. Its translation is CASSQPGLVADTQYF.

CDR3 loop: CASSQGGQGRGYTF. The CDR3 nucleotides read TGTGCCAGCTCACAAGGGGGTCAGGGTCGTGGCTACACCTTC. The chain uses TRBV18 and TRBJ1-2; D may be TRBD1 (6 bases). This CDR3 has 14 amino acids. V gave up 4 bases and J gave up 7 bases, with 16 bases separating them. CDR1 and CDR2 from the germline V gene are KGHSH and LQKENI.

As DNA, the CDR3 is TGTGCCAGCAGTGATGGGCAGTCTGGGGCCAACGTCCTGACTTTC. Amino acids: CASSDGQSGANVLTF. J is TRBJ2-6 and V is TRBV6-1; D is uncertain. Germline loops: CDR1 MNHNS, CDR2 SASEGT. The CDR3 contains 15 residues. Trimming pared 3 bases from V and 1 base from J, leaving 7 bases between.

The chain has TRBV19 and TRBJ1-5; D gene ambiguous. CDR1 and CDR2 from the germline V gene are LNHDA and SQIVND (reference sequence). The CDR3 spans 12 residues. V lost 1 base and J lost 8, with 6 bases in between. The CDR3 DNA is TGTGCCAGTAGTATAGGTCCTAAGCCCCAGCATTTT. It is translated as CASSIGPKPQHF.

V and J are TRBV5-1 and TRBJ1-2; tentative D call: TRBD1 (5 bases). The CDR3 runs to 14 residues. V dropped 4 bases and J dropped 4 bases, with 14 bases sitting between them. Per the germline V gene, CDR1 is SGHRS and CDR2 is YFSETQ. The CDR3 loop is CASSRGAGAYGYTF. CDR3 bases: TGCGCCAGCAGCCGTGGGGCGGGTGCCTATGGCTACACCTTC.

V usage is TRBV6-2 or TRBV6-3 and J usage is TRBJ1-5; D gene ambiguous. Trimming stripped 6 bases from V and 4 bases from J, with 7 bases between. Germline V gene lookup returns CDR1 MNHEY and CDR2 SVGEGT. CDR3 size: 12 residues. The CDR3: CASSPRNQPQHF. CDR3 bases: TGTGCCAGCAGCCCCCGGAATCAGCCCCAGCATTTT.

The chain employs TRBV19 and TRBJ1-1; TRBD1 aligns across 9 bases. After removal of 9 bases from V and 3 bases from J, the junction contained 17 bases not matched to a gene. Germline CDR1 reads LNHDA; CDR2 reads SQIVND (reference sequence). The CDR3 covers 17 residues. The CDR3 DNA reads TGTGCCAGCATACCAGTGGGGCCCGGGACAGGGTACACTGAAGCTTTCTTT. Its protein product is CASIPVGPGTGYTEAFF.

The CDR3 DNA reads TGTGCCAGCAGCTTAGATCAGGGGAGCAATCAGCCCCAGCATTTT. The encoded protein is CASSLDQGSNQPQHF. V is TRBV5-4 and J is TRBJ1-5; D might be TRBD1 (6 bases). The V gene lost 2 bases and the J gene lost 1 base, with 10 bases spanning the gap. Germline CDR1 reads SGHNT; CDR2 reads YYREEE (reference sequence). This CDR3 contains 15 residues.

The CDR3 sequence: CASSPRTDNSPLHF. The CDR3, as DNA: TGTGCCAGCAGCCCTCGGACAGATAATTCACCCCTCCACTTT. The chain couples TRBV7-8 to TRBJ1-6, with a weak D call TRBD1 (6 bases). The CDR3 runs to 14 residues. V gave up 5 bases and J gave up 5 bases, with 10 bases separating them. The germline V gene has CDR1 SGHVS and CDR2 FQNEAQ.

This rearrangement joins TRBV6-1 to TRBJ2-2; 7 bases line up with TRBD1. Germline V lookup: CDR1 MNHNS, CDR2 SASEGT. J lost 3 bases, V lost 2 bases, and 3 bases had no gene match. The CDR3 sequence is 15 residues long. The CDR3 bases are TGTGCCAGCAGTGAAAGGACAGGTTACACCGGGGAGCTGTTTTTT. Its translation: CASSERTGYTGELFF.

The chain joins TRBV5-1 to TRBJ2-2; 8 bases match TRBD1. This CDR3 has 16 amino acids. V trimming: 4 bases; J trimming: 0 bases; junction bases outside the gene matches: 5. The V gene's germline CDR1 is SGHRS and CDR2 YFSETQ. CDR3 residues: CASSTGQGSNTGELFF. In DNA form, the CDR3 reads TGCGCCAGCAGCACCGGACAGGGCTCGAACACCGGGGAGCTGTTTTTT. Combining the CDR3 with reference TRBV5-1 and TRBJ2-2 gives the whole variable domain KAGVTQTPRYLIKTRGQQVTLSCSPISGHRSVSWYQQTPGQGLQFLFEYFSETQRNKGNFPGRFSGRQFSNSRSEMNVSTLELGDSALYLCASSTGQGSNTGELFFGEGSRLTVL.

The gene calls are TRBV5-1 and TRBJ1-2; the D is unclear. The CDR3 is made up of 14 amino acids. CDR1 and CDR2 from the germline V gene are SGHRS and YFSETQ. Trimming took off 4 bases at V and 2 bases at J, with 12 bases between the two ends. CDR3: CASSTAGKNYGYTF. For the CDR3, the DNA is TGCGCCAGCAGCACTGCCGGGAAGAACTATGGCTACACCTTC.

The V and J genes are TRBV18 and TRBJ2-3; 8 bases fit TRBD2. Germline values: CDR1 KGHSH, CDR2 LQKENI. The CDR3 is made up of 15 amino acids. The V segment lost 3 bases and the J segment 0 bases; nucleotides outside the gene matches: 2. This CDR3 is CASSPSGGSTDTQYF. CDR3 nucleotides: TGTGCCAGCTCACCCTCGGGGGGGAGCACAGATACGCAGTATTTT.

The rearrangement joins TRBV28 to TRBJ1-1, with D perhaps TRBD1 (5 bases). This CDR3 spans 12 amino acids. The germline V gene has CDR1 MDHEN and CDR2 SYDVKM. V shed 3 bases and J shed 10 bases, with 12 bases lying between them. For the CDR3, the DNA is TGTGCCAGCAGTTTGTCTCAGGGACCAGCTTTCTTT. Translating gives CASSLSQGPAFF.

This chain links TRBV6-5 with TRBJ2-3; maybe TRBD1 (6 bases). V lost 6 bases, J lost 4 bases, and 14 bases lay in between. This CDR3 has 14 residues. CDR1 is MNHEY, CDR2 SVGAGI, per germline. CDR3 bases: TGTGCCAGCAGATATACAGGGAAGGCAGATACGCAGTATTTT. Translating it yields CASRYTGKADTQYF.